Listed here is a single T cell receptor (beta chain). Antigen unknown. Researchers built TCR beta libraries using quantitative 5'-RACE with molecular barcodes. TCRdb redid the calling of the 5' RACE reads with MiXCR, one entry per CDR3 protein. Of 150,000 to 250,000 distinct CDR3 sequences in the sample, around 13% were seen once. The V end was cut by 5 bases, the J end by 0 bases, with 20 bases between. The CDR3 spans 18 residues. The germline V gene has CDR1 LNHDA and CDR2 SQIVND (reference sequence). The sample originates from a study of CD8 T cells in ankylosing spondylitis. Study-wide findings and caveats: Existing reports had already noted some motif variants in reactive arthritis synovial fluid and blood. Reportedly, disease-linked clones are significantly enriched in ankylosing spondylitis patients' matched synovial fluid.

This chain links TRBV19 with TRBJ2-1; D tentatively reads TRBD1 or TRBD2 (5 bases each). The receptor's source is a male donor with ankylosing spondylitis or in good health (not recorded which). Source material: blood, either unsorted or a sorted T cell fraction (not recorded which). CDR3 region: CASSSTASGTASYNEQFF. CDR3 coding DNA: TGTGCCAGTAGTTCGACTGCTTCCGGGACGGCCTCCTACAATGAGCAGTTCTTC.